The clone carrying this TCR beta chain was observed many times. The V end was cut by 3 bases, the J end by 4 bases, with 10 bases between. CDR1 is SGHTA and CDR2 is FQGNSA in the germline V gene. The CDR3 covers 14 residues. The sample is drawn from a study of T cell repertoires in cytomegalovirus infection. Study overall: Indications of both CMV infection and matching HLA type were provided by public TCR beta signatures.

TCRdb re-called the reads through MiXCR, storing one row per CDR3 protein. The sample includes some 200,000 distinct CDR3 sequences, more than 9% seen only once; the top ten take about 4.2%. The material sequenced was PBMCs. The receptor's source is a human donor in good health (CMV status not recorded). Some clones in this sample may be carry-over from other donors' samples. The rearrangement links TRBV7-2 to TRBJ2-1; perhaps TRBD2 as D (6 bases). This CDR3 is CASSLYAGYNEQFF. Written as DNA, the CDR3 is TGTGCCAGCAGCTTGTACGCGGGATACAATGAGCAGTTCTTC.